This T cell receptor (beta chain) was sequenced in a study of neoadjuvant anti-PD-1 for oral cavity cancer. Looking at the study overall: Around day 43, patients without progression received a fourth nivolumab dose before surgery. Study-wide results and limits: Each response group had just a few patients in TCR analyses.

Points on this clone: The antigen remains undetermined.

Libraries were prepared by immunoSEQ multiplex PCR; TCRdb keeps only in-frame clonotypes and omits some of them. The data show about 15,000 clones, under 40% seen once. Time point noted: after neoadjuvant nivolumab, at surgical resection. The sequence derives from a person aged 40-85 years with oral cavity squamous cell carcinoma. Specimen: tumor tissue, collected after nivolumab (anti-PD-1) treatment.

CDR3 region: CASSVAGRETQYF. DNA for the CDR3: TGTGCCAGCAGCGTAGCGGGACGGGAGACCCAGTACTTC. The V call is TRBV9, the J call TRBJ2-5; D is tentatively TRBD1 or TRBD2 (5 bases each). Germline loops: CDR1 SGDLS, CDR2 YYNGEE. The CDR3 is made up of 13 amino acids. V was clipped by 0 bases and J by 5 bases, with 8 bases between them.